This T cell receptor (beta chain) was obtained from a study of PD-1 blockade in classical Hodgkin lymphoma. Across the study: Every 2 weeks, patients had 3 mg/kg nivolumab intravenously.

Notes on this clone: No antigen is known for it.

Study results and limitations: For complete responders, baseline diversity was comparable to that of newly diagnosed patients.

The time point was: cycle 4 day 1 (C4D1), after more than 5 weeks of nivolumab. Patients all relapsed after autologous stem cell transplantation, and there was variation in brentuximab vedotin exposure. Starting with thawed PBMCs, CD4+ T cells were purified by magnetic negative selection. The ends were cut back, 1 base at V and 3 bases at J, with 10 bases in the middle. This CDR3 has 15 residues. Germline-derived CDR1 and CDR2 are SGHTA and FQGNSA. Profiled with immunoSEQ multiplex PCR; TCRdb holds only in-frame clones, not every one. The data contain 25,000 or so clones, more than 70% of them singletons.

This TCR was recovered from a human donor with classical Hodgkin lymphoma. Sequencing was performed on CD4+ T cells from blood, taken before the fourth cycle of nivolumab. J is TRBJ1-5 and V is TRBV7-2; D ambiguous. CDR3 nucleotide sequence: TGTGCCAGCAGCTTAGGAAGACACCTCAATCAGCCCCAGCATTTT. It encodes CASSLGRHLNQPQHF.